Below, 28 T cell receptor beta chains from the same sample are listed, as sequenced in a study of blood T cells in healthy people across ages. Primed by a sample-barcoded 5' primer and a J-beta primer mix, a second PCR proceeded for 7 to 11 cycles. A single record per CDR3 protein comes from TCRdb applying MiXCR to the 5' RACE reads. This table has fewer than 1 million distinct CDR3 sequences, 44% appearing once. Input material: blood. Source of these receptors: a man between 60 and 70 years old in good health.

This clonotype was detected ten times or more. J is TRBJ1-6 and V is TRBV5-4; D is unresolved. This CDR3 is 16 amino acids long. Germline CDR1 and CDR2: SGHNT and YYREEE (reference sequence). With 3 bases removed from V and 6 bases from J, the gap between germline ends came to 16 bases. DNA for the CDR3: TGTGCCAGCAGCTGGAAAGGGTCAACGGTTAATTCACCCCTCCACTTT. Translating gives CASSWKGSTVNSPLHF.

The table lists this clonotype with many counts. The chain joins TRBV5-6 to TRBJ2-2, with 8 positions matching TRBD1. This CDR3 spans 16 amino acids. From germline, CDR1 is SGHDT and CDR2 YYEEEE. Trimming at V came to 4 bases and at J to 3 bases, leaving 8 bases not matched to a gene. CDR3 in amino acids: CASSLRQGSHTGELFF. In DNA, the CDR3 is TGTGCCAGCAGCCTTCGACAGGGGTCGCACACCGGGGAGCTGTTTTTT.

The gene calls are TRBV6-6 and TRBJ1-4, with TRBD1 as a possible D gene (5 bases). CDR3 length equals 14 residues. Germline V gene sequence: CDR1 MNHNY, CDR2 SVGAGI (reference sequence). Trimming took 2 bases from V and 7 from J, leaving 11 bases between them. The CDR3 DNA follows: TGTGCCAGCAGTTACGAGGGGATTCGTGAAAAACTGTTTTTT. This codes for CASSYEGIREKLFF.

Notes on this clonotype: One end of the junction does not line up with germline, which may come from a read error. CDR3 DNA: TGTGCTAGCAACGGGCCTAGCTCCTACAATGAGCAGTTCTTC. Residues: CASNGPSSYNEQFF. The J gene is TRBJ2-1, the V gene TRBV12-3 or TRBV12-4; no clear D. CDR3 length: 14 residues.

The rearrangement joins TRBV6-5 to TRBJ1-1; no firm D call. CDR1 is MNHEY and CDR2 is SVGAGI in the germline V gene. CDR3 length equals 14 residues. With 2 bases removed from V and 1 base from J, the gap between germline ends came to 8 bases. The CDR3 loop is CASSYAPGNTEAFF. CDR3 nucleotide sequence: TGTGCCAGCAGTTACGCCCCGGGGAACACTGAAGCTTTCTTT.

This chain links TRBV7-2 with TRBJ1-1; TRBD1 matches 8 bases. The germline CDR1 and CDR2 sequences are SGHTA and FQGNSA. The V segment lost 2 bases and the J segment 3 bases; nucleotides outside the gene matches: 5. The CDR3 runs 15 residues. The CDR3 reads CASSLLTGAYTEAFF. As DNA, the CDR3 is TGTGCCAGCAGCTTACTGACAGGGGCGTACACTGAAGCTTTCTTT. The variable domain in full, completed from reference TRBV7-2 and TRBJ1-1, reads GAGVSQSPSNKVTEKGKDVELRCDPISGHTALYWYRQSLGQGLEFLIYFQGNSAPDKSGLPSDRFSAERTGGSVSTLTIQRTQQEDSAVYLCASSLLTGAYTEAFFGQGTRLTVV.

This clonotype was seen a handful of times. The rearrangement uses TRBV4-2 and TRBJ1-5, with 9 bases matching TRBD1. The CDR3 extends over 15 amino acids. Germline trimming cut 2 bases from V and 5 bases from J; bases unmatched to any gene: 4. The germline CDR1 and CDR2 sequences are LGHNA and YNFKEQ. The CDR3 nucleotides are TGTGCCAGCAGCCAAAGGACAGGGGAAGATCAGCCCCAGCATTTT. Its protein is CASSQRTGEDQPQHF.

This chain's CDR3 is CASSGGQAVNEKLFF. The CDR3 bases are TGTGCCAGCAGTGGGGGACAGGCGGTAAATGAAAAACTGTTTTTT. The chain carries TRBV6-1 and TRBJ1-4, with 8 bases matching TRBD1. CDR3 length: 15 residues. V trimming: 4 bases; J trimming: 5 bases; junction bases outside the gene matches: 6. CDR1 is MNHNS, CDR2 SASEGT, per germline.

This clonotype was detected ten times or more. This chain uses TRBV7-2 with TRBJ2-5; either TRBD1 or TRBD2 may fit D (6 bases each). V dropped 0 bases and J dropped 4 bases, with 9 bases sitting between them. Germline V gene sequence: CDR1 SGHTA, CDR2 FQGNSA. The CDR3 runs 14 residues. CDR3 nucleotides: TGTGCCAGCAGCTTAGCGGGGGGCGGAGAGACCCAGTACTTC. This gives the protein CASSLAGGGETQYF.

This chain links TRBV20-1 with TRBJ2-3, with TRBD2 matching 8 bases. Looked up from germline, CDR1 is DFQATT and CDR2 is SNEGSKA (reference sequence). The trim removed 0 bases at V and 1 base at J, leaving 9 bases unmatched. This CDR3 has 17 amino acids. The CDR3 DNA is TGCAGTGCTAGAGATCAGGGTAGCGGGGTCCGCACAGATACGCAGTATTTT. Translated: CSARDQGSGVRTDTQYF.

DNA for the CDR3: TGCGCCAGCAGCTCCCGCGGTCCAGCTGCGGGAGAGACCCAGTACTTC. Translated, it gives CASSSRGPAAGETQYF. The V call is TRBV5-1, the J call TRBJ2-5; weak D call: TRBD2 (5 bases). V was cut by 3 bases and J by 4 bases, with 19 bases left in between. This CDR3 is 16 amino acids long. Germline values: CDR1 SGHRS, CDR2 YFSETQ.

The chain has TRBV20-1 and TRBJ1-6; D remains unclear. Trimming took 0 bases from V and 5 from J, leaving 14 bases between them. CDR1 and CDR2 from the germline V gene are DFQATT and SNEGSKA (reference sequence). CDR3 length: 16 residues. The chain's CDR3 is CSAREGLGFHNSPLHF. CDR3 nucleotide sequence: TGCAGTGCTAGAGAAGGGTTGGGGTTTCATAATTCACCCCTCCACTTT.

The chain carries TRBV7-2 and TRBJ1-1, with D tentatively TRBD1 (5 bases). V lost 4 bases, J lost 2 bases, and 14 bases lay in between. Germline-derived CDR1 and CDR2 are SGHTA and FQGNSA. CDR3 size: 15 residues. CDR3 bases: TGTGCCAGCAGCTCGAACGGGGGGATAAACACTGAAGCTTTCTTT. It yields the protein CASSSNGGINTEAFF.

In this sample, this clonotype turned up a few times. CDR3 nucleotide sequence: TGCAGTGCTAGAGAACTCGGGACAGGGCGGTTTGGCTACACCTTC. Residues: CSARELGTGRFGYTF. The chain links TRBV20-1 to TRBJ1-2; 9 nucleotides line up with TRBD1. With V trimmed by 0 bases and J by 7 bases, 9 bases remained unmatched. CDR1 and CDR2 (germline): DFQATT, SNEGSKA (reference sequence). This CDR3 region has 15 residues.

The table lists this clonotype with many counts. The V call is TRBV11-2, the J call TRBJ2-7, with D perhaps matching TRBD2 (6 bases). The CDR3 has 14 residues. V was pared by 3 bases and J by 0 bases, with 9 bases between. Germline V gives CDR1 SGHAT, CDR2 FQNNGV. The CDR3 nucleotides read TGTGCCAGCAGCTTCGGGGACTCCTCCTACGAGCAGTACTTC. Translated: CASSFGDSSYEQYF. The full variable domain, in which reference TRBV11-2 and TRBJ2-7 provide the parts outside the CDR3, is EAGVAQSPRYKIIEKRQSVAFWCNPISGHATLYWYQQILGQGPKLLIQFQNNGVVDDSQLPKDRFSAERLKGVDSTLKIQPAKLEDSAVYLCASSFGDSSYEQYFGPGTRLTVT.

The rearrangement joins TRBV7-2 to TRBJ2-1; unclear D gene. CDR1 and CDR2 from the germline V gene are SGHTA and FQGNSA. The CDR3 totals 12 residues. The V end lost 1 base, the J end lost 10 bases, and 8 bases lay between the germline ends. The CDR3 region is CASSLVTCEQFF. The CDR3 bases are TGTGCCAGCAGCTTAGTGACTTGCGAGCAGTTCTTC.

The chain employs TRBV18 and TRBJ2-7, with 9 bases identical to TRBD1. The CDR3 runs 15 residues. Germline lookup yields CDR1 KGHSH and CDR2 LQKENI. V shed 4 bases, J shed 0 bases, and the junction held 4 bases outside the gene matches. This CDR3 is CASSLTGGASYEQYF. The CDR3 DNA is TGTGCCAGCTCACTAACAGGGGGCGCCTCCTACGAGCAGTACTTC.

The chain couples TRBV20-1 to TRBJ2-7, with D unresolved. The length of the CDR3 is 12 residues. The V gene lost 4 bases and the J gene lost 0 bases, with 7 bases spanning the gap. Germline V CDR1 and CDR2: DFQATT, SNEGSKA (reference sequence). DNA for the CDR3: TGCAGTGCTACCAGGAGCTCCTACGAGCAGTACTTC. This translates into CSATRSSYEQYF.

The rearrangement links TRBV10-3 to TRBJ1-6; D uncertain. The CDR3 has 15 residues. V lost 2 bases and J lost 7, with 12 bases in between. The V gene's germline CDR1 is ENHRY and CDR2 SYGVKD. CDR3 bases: TGTGCCATCAGTGAGCGAGGGTCGGAGAATTCACCCCTCCACTTT. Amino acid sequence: CAISERGSENSPLHF.

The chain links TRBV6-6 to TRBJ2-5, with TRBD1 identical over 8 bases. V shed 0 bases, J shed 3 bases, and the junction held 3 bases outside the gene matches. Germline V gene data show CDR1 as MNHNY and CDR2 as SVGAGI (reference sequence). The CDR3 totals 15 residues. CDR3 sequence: CASSYSGTGEETQYF. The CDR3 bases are TGTGCCAGCAGTTACTCGGGGACAGGAGAAGAGACCCAGTACTTC.

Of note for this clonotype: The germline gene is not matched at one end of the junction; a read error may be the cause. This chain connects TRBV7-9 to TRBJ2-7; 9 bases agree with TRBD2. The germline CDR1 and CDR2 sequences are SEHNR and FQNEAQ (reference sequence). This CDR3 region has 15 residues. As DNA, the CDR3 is TGTGCCAGCAGCCTAGCCCGAGGACTAGCGCTCGAGCAGTACTTC. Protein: CASSLARGLALEQYF.

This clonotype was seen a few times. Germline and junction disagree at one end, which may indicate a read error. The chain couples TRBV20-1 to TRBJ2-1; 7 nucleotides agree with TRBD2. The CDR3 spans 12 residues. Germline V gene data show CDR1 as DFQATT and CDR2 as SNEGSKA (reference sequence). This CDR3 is CSSSGFYNEQFF. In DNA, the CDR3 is TGCAGTTCTAGCGGATTCTACAATGAGCAGTTCTTC.

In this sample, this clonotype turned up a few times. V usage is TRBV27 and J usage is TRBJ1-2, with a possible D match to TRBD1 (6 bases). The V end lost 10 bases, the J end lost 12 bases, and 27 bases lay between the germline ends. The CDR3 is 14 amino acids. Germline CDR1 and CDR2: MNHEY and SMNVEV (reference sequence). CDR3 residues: CATKGTSATWLHTF. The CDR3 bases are TGTGCCACCAAAGGGACATCCGCAACGTGGCTACACACCTTC.

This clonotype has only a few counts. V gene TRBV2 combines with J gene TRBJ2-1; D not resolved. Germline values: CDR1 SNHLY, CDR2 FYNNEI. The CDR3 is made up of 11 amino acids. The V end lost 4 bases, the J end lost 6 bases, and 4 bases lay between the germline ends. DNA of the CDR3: TGTGCCAGCAGTGGCCTCAATGAGCAGTTCTTC. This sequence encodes CASSGLNEQFF.

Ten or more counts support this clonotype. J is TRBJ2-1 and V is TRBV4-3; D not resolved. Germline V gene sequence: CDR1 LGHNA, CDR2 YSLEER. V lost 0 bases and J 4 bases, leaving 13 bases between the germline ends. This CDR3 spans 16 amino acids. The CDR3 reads CASSQDPAGHYNEQFF. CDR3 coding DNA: TGCGCCAGCAGCCAAGATCCCGCCGGGCATTACAATGAGCAGTTCTTC.

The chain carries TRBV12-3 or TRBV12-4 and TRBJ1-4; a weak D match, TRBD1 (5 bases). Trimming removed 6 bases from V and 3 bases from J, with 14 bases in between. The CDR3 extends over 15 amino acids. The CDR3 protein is CASRPDGGSNEKLFF. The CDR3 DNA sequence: TGTGCCAGCAGACCCGACGGGGGTTCTAATGAAAAACTGTTTTTT.

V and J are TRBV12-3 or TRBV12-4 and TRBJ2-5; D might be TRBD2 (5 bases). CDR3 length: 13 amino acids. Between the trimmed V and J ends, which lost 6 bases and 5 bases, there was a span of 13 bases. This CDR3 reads CASRRSPGETQYF. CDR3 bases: TGTGCCAGCAGGCGTAGTCCGGGGGAGACCCAGTACTTC.

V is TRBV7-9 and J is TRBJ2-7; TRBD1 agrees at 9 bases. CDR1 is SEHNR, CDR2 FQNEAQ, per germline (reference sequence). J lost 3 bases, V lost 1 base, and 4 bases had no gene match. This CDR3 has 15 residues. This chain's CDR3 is CASSLEGTGYYEQYF. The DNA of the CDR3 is TGTGCCAGCAGCTTAGAGGGGACAGGGTACTACGAGCAGTACTTC.